This entry lists 29 T cell receptor beta chains sequenced from one sample in a study of glioma-infiltrating T cells. Using RNA template, CDR3s of TCR alpha and beta were amplified with iRepertoire arm-PCR. TCRdb processed the multiplex PCR reads anew with MiXCR; each CDR3 protein has one entry. The sample consists of under 150,000 distinct CDR3 sequences, under 30% of them appearing once. Specimen: glioma tissue, nonneoplastic brain tissue, or PBMCs (not recorded which). These receptors originate from a human donor with low-grade glioma or glioblastoma, undergoing nonglioma brain surgery, or in good health (not recorded which).

This clonotype was recorded at least ten times. This chain uses TRBV6-1 with TRBJ2-3, with 12 positions matching TRBD2. Germline V gene data show CDR1 as MNHNS and CDR2 as SASEGT. The CDR3 has 16 residues. The V gene end was trimmed by 5 bases and the J gene end by 6 bases; junction bases not matched to a gene: 9. The CDR3 sequence: CASSIRTSGALDTQYF. The DNA for the CDR3 is TGTGCCAGCAGTATCCGGACTAGCGGGGCCCTTGATACGCAGTATTTT.

This clonotype turned up a few times. The chain carries TRBV7-2 and TRBJ1-5; the D gene is possibly TRBD1 (6 bases). Germline V gene data show CDR1 as SGHTA and CDR2 as FQGNSA. V gave up 2 bases and J gave up 5 bases, with 7 bases separating them. The CDR3 is 13 residues long. As DNA, the CDR3 is TGTGCCAGCAGCTTACAGGGGCATCAGCCCCAGCATTTT. It yields the protein CASSLQGHQPQHF.

This clonotype was recorded a few times. The chain employs TRBV5-1 and TRBJ1-6; D gene ambiguous. This CDR3 is built from 13 residues. Per the germline V gene, CDR1 is SGHRS and CDR2 is YFSETQ. V gave up 4 bases and J gave up 7 bases, with 9 bases separating them. This CDR3 is CASSRVENSPLHF. DNA of the CDR3: TGCGCCAGCAGCCGAGTGGAGAATTCACCCCTCCACTTT.

A remark on this clonotype: One base away lies a much larger clone, so this may be a sequencing read error. V usage is TRBV20-1 and J usage is TRBJ1-5; D gene uncertain. This CDR3 has 16 amino acids. With 0 bases removed from V and 4 bases from J, the gap between germline ends came to 16 bases. Germline V lookup: CDR1 DFQATT, CDR2 SNEGSKA (reference sequence). The CDR3 DNA follows: TGCAGTGCTAGAGATCCCCGTGACCGATGGAATCAGCCCCAGCATTTT. Encoded protein: CSARDPRDRWNQPQHF.

The gene calls are TRBV11-2 and TRBJ2-3; 9 bases are shared with TRBD2. The trim removed 4 bases at V and 0 bases at J, leaving 5 bases unmatched. The CDR3 is 16 amino acids. The V gene's germline CDR1 is SGHAT and CDR2 FQNNGV. The CDR3 sequence is CASSSVAGVSTDTQYF. CDR3 nucleotide sequence: TGTGCCAGCAGCTCCGTAGCGGGGGTTAGCACAGATACGCAGTATTTT.

This clonotype was counted many times. J is TRBJ1-2 and V is TRBV2; D perhaps matches TRBD1 (6 bases). Germline assignment: CDR1 SNHLY and CDR2 FYNNEI. The CDR3 has 12 residues. Trimming left V 6 bases short and J 6 bases short, with 11 bases between. The CDR3 reads CASRGQFDGYTF. CDR3 nucleotide sequence: TGTGCCAGCAGAGGACAGTTCGATGGCTACACCTTC.

The chain employs TRBV7-2 and TRBJ1-2; a possible D gene is TRBD1 (5 bases). Trimming pared 1 base from V and 4 bases from J, leaving 16 bases between. CDR3 length equals 16 residues. CDR1 is SGHTA and CDR2 is FQGNSA in the germline V gene. The CDR3 is CASSLGGPQKTYGYTF. CDR3 nucleotides: TGTGCCAGCAGCTTAGGGGGACCTCAAAAAACCTATGGCTACACCTTC.

This clonotype showed up just a few times. V is TRBV20-1 and J is TRBJ2-5, with D possibly being TRBD1 (5 bases). Germline values: CDR1 DFQATT, CDR2 SNEGSKA (reference sequence). V was cut by 0 bases and J by 7 bases, with 12 bases left in between. The CDR3 sequence is 13 residues long. CDR3 sequence reads: CSAREGEWWTQYF. The CDR3 DNA follows: TGCAGTGCTAGAGAAGGGGAATGGTGGACCCAGTACTTC.

This clonotype has only a few counts. The gene calls are TRBV4-1 and TRBJ2-3, with a weak D call TRBD1 (5 bases). Per germline, CDR1 MGHRA and CDR2 YSYEKL. The CDR3 runs to 14 residues. V lost 1 base, J lost 5 bases, and 10 bases lay in between. This CDR3 is CASSQVGERDTQYF. The DNA for the CDR3 is TGCGCCAGCAGCCAAGTAGGGGAACGAGATACGCAGTATTTT.

This clonotype was counted between two and nine times. The chain is built from TRBV20-1 and TRBJ2-3; 7 bases align to TRBD2. Germline V gives CDR1 DFQATT, CDR2 SNEGSKA (reference sequence). V gave up 6 bases and J gave up 4 bases; unmatched junction bases: 16. This CDR3 is 16 amino acids long. The CDR3 here is CSAKLRGEPWADTQYF. CDR3 nucleotide sequence: TGCAGTGCAAAACTCCGGGGGGAGCCATGGGCAGATACGCAGTATTTT.

This clonotype has just a few counts. V usage is TRBV5-1 and J usage is TRBJ2-1; no reliable D call. This CDR3 has 13 amino acids. Between the trimmed V and J ends, which lost 4 bases and 3 bases, there was a span of 8 bases. Germline values: CDR1 SGHRS, CDR2 YFSETQ. The CDR3 DNA reads TGCGCCAGCAGCATAAACAGCTACAATGAGCAGTTCTTC. Translating it yields CASSINSYNEQFF. The whole variable domain, remainder taken from reference TRBV5-1 and TRBJ2-1, is KAGVTQTPRYLIKTRGQQVTLSCSPISGHRSVSWYQQTPGQGLQFLFEYFSETQRNKGNFPGRFSGRQFSNSRSEMNVSTLELGDSALYLCASSINSYNEQFFGPGTRLTVL.

The chain carries TRBV6-6 and TRBJ1-1, with unresolved D. V was pared by 0 bases and J by 0 bases, with 23 bases between. The CDR3 has 20 residues. Looked up from germline, CDR1 is MNHNY and CDR2 is SVGAGI (reference sequence). For the CDR3, the DNA is TGTGCCAGCAGTTACTCGAATACTAGAGCCGATGGAAGTGTGAACACTGAAGCTTTCTTT. Translating it yields CASSYSNTRADGSVNTEAFF.

At least ten counts were recorded for this clonotype. This sequence joins TRBV4-1 and TRBJ2-1; unclear D gene. CDR1 and CDR2 (germline): MGHRA, YSYEKL. The CDR3 sequence is 16 residues long. V shed 3 bases and J shed 3 bases, with 15 bases lying between them. CDR3 bases: TGCGCCAGCAGCCAGGCCAGCTACACAAACTACAATGAGCAGTTCTTC. Protein product: CASSQASYTNYNEQFF.

The CDR3 is CASSQPGQGANGYTF. The DNA of the CDR3 is TGCGCCAGCAGCCAACCAGGACAGGGGGCGAATGGCTACACCTTC. This chain links TRBV4-1 with TRBJ1-2, with 11 bases lining up with TRBD1. Trimming cost V 2 bases and J 6 bases; bases outside gene matches: 5. Looked up from germline, CDR1 is MGHRA and CDR2 is YSYEKL. CDR3 length equals 15 residues.

V and J are TRBV27 and TRBJ1-2, with 9 positions matching TRBD1. From germline, CDR1 is MNHEY and CDR2 SMNVEV (reference sequence). The CDR3 contains 13 residues. V lost 5 bases, J lost 7 bases, and 5 bases stayed unmatched. DNA for the CDR3: TGTGCCAGCAGTCCAGGGACAGGGCTTGGCTACACCTTC. Its translation: CASSPGTGLGYTF.

CDR3 nucleotide sequence: TGCAGTGCTAGATCCGAGGGGGGGCTTTTCAATCAGCCCCAGCATTTT. Translating it yields CSARSEGGLFNQPQHF. This rearrangement joins TRBV20-1 to TRBJ1-5, with D maybe TRBD1 (6 bases). Germline CDR1 DFQATT, CDR2 SNEGSKA (reference sequence). This CDR3 spans 16 amino acids. Trimming shortened V by 2 bases and J by 3 bases, and 17 bases separated the two germline ends.

A note on this clonotype: A much larger clone differs by one base, so this may be a read error. V gene TRBV20-1 combines with J gene TRBJ1-1; a weak D match, TRBD1 (6 bases). The CDR3 spans 11 residues. Germline lookup yields CDR1 DFQATT and CDR2 SNEGSKA (reference sequence). CDR3 DNA: TGCCTTGGGGAAGGGGGAAGTGAAGCTTTCTTT. It yields the protein CLGEGGSEAFF.

Concerning this clonotype itself: At one end the junction does not follow the germline gene, possibly because of a read error. The rearrangement uses TRBV11-1 and TRBJ2-1, with 7 bases lining up with TRBD2. Germline V gives CDR1 SGHAT, CDR2 FQDESV (reference sequence). This CDR3 has 14 amino acids. CDR3 DNA: TGTGCCAGCAGCGTTCGGGGGGAGCACAATGAGCGGTTCTTC. The encoded protein is CASSVRGEHNERFF.

The table lists this clonotype with many counts. The chain combines TRBV6-1 with TRBJ2-5; D tentatively reads TRBD1 or TRBD2 (5 bases each). From germline, CDR1 is MNHNS and CDR2 SASEGT. The CDR3 is 13 residues long. The V end lost 8 bases, the J end lost 5 bases, and 15 bases lay between the germline ends. CDR3 loop: CASGRGKAETQYF. The CDR3 coding sequence is TGTGCCAGCGGACGGGGCAAAGCGGAGACCCAGTACTTC.

This clonotype occurred many times. The chain links TRBV15 to TRBJ2-7; TRBD1 might be the D (5 bases). This CDR3 spans 17 amino acids. The germline V gene encodes CDR1 LNHNV and CDR2 YYDKDF (reference sequence). The V end was cut by 0 bases, the J end by 0 bases, with 15 bases between. The CDR3: CATSRDVGRVGSYEQYV. The CDR3 DNA reads TGTGCCACCAGCAGAGATGTAGGCAGGGTCGGCTCCTACGAGCAGTACGTC.

This clonotype was counted ten times or more. V usage is TRBV20-1 and J usage is TRBJ2-1, with D unclear. The germline V gene encodes CDR1 DFQATT and CDR2 SNEGSKA (reference sequence). Trimming removed 6 bases from V and 1 base from J, with 13 bases in between. CDR3 length: 14 residues. In DNA, the CDR3 is TGCAGTGCCCGTCCGGGTTTGTCCTACAATGAGCAGTTCTTC. It yields the protein CSARPGLSYNEQFF.

Of note for this clonotype: Mismatch with germline at one junction end may stem from a read error. This chain links TRBV6-5 with TRBJ2-5; TRBD1 or TRBD2 may be the D gene (5 bases each). Germline V gene lookup returns CDR1 MNHEY and CDR2 SVGAGI. The CDR3 is 15 amino acids. The CDR3 DNA reads TGCGCCACTACTTATTGGGACGGCTCCTACAATGAGCAGTACTTC. Translating it yields CATTYWDGSYNEQYF.

The chain couples TRBV4-1 to TRBJ1-1; D is undetermined. CDR3 length equals 16 residues. CDR1 and CDR2 from the germline V gene are MGHRA and YSYEKL. Trimming pared 0 bases from V and 10 bases from J, leaving 21 bases between. CDR3 DNA: TGCGCCAGCAGCCAAGATTTCGGGCCCCGACGGCTACTAGCTTTCTTT. It encodes CASSQDFGPRRLLAFF.

Many counts were recorded for this clonotype. The J gene is TRBJ2-3, the V gene TRBV27; D may be TRBD1 (6 bases). The germline V and J ends were trimmed by 6 bases and 4 bases, with 11 bases remaining between them. Germline CDR1 is MNHEY and CDR2 is SMNVEV (reference sequence). The CDR3 spans 13 residues. The CDR3: CASRGHNSDTQYF. CDR3 sequence (DNA): TGTGCCAGCAGGGGACACAATTCAGATACGCAGTATTTT.

This clonotype was seen ten or more times. Germline and junction disagree at one end, which may indicate a read error. This chain connects TRBV4-2 to TRBJ1-2; no clear D. Per germline, CDR1 LGHNA and CDR2 YNFKEQ. The CDR3 loop spans 10 amino acids. The CDR3 DNA reads as TGTGCCAGCAGCCAAGGATCATGGGTCTTC. As protein: CASSQGSWVF.

The V call is TRBV7-9, the J call TRBJ2-7; the D call may be TRBD1 or TRBD2 (5 bases each). Trimming took off 5 bases at V and 5 bases at J, with 19 bases between the two ends. This CDR3 is 15 amino acids long. Germline-derived CDR1 and CDR2 are SEHNR and FQNEAQ (reference sequence). Written as DNA, the CDR3 is TGTGCCAGCAGCCAAGGCCAGGGACGGGGCCACGAGCAGTACGTC. Translated, it gives CASSQGQGRGHEQYV.

The CDR3 DNA reads TGTGCCAGCAGCCACTTCGGAGTTAGCACAGATACGCAGTATTTT. Translated: CASSHFGVSTDTQYF. The chain is built from TRBV6-1 and TRBJ2-3; D call uncertain. This CDR3 region has 15 residues. Between the trimmed V and J ends, which lost 6 bases and 0 bases, there was a span of 13 bases. Looked up from germline, CDR1 is MNHNS and CDR2 is SASEGT.

For this clonotype: A much larger clone differs from this one at a single base, so this may be a read error. The chain has TRBV7-2 and TRBJ2-7; 7 bases map to TRBD1. The V gene's germline CDR1 is SGHTA and CDR2 FQGNSA. This CDR3 has 15 residues. The CDR3 DNA follows: TGTGCCAGCAGCTTAGGAGGGGGCGCTGGCTACGTGCAGTACGTC. Translating gives CASSLGGGAGYVQYV.

At least ten counts were recorded for this clonotype. The chain links TRBV28 to TRBJ1-6; D not certain. The ends were cut back, 2 bases at V and 6 bases at J, with 11 bases in the middle. The germline gives CDR1 MDHEN, CDR2 SYDVKM. The CDR3 consists of 15 residues. In nucleotides, the CDR3 is TGTGCCAGCAGTTTACAAACGGGCGGTAATTCACCCCTCCACTTT. Translating gives CASSLQTGGNSPLHF.